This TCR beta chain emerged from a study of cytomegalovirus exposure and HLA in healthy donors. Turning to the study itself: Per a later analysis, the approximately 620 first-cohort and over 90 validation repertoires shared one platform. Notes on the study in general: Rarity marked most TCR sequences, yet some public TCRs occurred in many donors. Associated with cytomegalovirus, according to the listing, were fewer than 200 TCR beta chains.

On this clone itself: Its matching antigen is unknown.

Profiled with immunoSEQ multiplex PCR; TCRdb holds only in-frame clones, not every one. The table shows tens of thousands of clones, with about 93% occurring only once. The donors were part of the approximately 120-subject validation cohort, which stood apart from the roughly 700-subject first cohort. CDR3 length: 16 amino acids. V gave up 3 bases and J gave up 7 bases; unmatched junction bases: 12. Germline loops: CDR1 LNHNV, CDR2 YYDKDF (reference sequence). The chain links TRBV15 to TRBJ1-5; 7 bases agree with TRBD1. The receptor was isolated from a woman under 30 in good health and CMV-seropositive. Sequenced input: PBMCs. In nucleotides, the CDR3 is TGTGCCACCAGCAGGGTGACAGGGATCCTCCGCCAGCCCCAGCATTTT. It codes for CATSRVTGILRQPQHF.